The 12 T cell receptor beta chains below come from one sample, sequenced in a study of blood T cell repertoires in COVID-19. Measured with immunoSEQ multiplex PCR; TCRdb has only the in-frame clones, and not every one. The table shows about 210,000 clones, with 75% to 90% occurring only once. Input material: PBMCs or T cells enriched from blood (not recorded which). The receptors stem from a man in his forties who had recovered from COVID-19.

The V call is TRBV10-2, the J call TRBJ2-2; weak D call: TRBD2 (6 bases). CDR3 length: 17 amino acids. V was clipped by 3 bases and J by 2 bases, with 16 bases between them. The V gene's germline CDR1 is WSHSY and CDR2 SAAADI. The CDR3 spells CASSDPAGTPNTGELFF. The CDR3 DNA follows: TGCGCCAGCAGTGACCCTGCGGGGACTCCTAACACCGGGGAGCTGTTTTTT.

The V call is TRBV4-1, the J call TRBJ2-7; D is possibly TRBD2 (6 bases). Trimming shortened V by 4 bases and J by 0 bases, and 7 bases separated the two germline ends. This CDR3 has 13 residues. Germline CDR1 reads MGHRA; CDR2 reads YSYEKL. The CDR3 loop is CASSPGLSYEQYF. The CDR3 coding sequence is TGCGCCAGCAGCCCGGGACTCTCCTACGAGCAGTACTTC.

This rearrangement joins TRBV5-1 to TRBJ1-1; 7 bases align to TRBD1. Germline assignment: CDR1 SGHRS and CDR2 YFSETQ. This CDR3 has 13 residues. Trimming at V came to 6 bases and at J to 2 bases, leaving 4 bases not matched to a gene. This CDR3 is CASTRQGNTEAFF. The CDR3 DNA sequence: TGCGCCAGCACCCGACAGGGAAACACTGAAGCTTTCTTT. Variable domain in full (rest from reference TRBV5-1 and TRBJ1-1): KAGVTQTPRYLIKTRGQQVTLSCSPISGHRSVSWYQQTPGQGLQFLFEYFSETQRNKGNFPGRFSGRQFSNSRSEMNVSTLELGDSALYLCASTRQGNTEAFFGQGTRLTVV.

The rearrangement links TRBV15 to TRBJ1-6; 8 bases line up with TRBD1. From germline, CDR1 is LNHNV and CDR2 YYDKDF (reference sequence). Unmatched junction bases numbered 6, after V lost 0 bases and J lost 5 bases. This CDR3 has 17 residues. The CDR3 DNA is TGTGCCACCAGCAGAGACATATGGACAGGGAATAATTCACCCCTCCACTTT. The encoded protein is CATSRDIWTGNNSPLHF.

By share, this clone ranks as medium-sized. CDR3 region: CASSPLGSLGASYEQFF. CDR3 coding DNA: TGTGCCAGCAGCCCACTCGGCAGCTTGGGGGCTTCCTATGAGCAGTTCTTC. The rearrangement uses TRBV11-2 and TRBJ2-1; a possible D gene is TRBD1 (6 bases). This CDR3 has 17 residues. Trimming removed 5 bases at V and 8 bases at J, with 25 bases between. Germline-derived CDR1 and CDR2 are SGHAT and FQNNGV.

This clone was found a few times. This sequence joins TRBV11-2 and TRBJ2-1; D gene ambiguous. Trimming took off 7 bases at V and 8 bases at J, with 27 bases between the two ends. This CDR3 is built from 17 residues. Germline V gives CDR1 SGHAT, CDR2 FQNNGV. Here the CDR3 DNA reads TGTGCCAGCACCCGACTCCCCGGAGATCGGGTCTTTGATGAGCAGTTCTTC. This encodes CASTRLPGDRVFDEQFF.

The CDR3 coding sequence is TGTGCCAGTAATAGACAGGATTACGAAAAACTGTTTTTT. Encoded protein: CASNRQDYEKLFF. The V and J genes are TRBV19 and TRBJ1-4; a possible D gene is TRBD1 (6 bases). Germline CDR1 is LNHDA and CDR2 is SQIVND (reference sequence). The CDR3 is 13 amino acids. V was pared by 7 bases and J by 8 bases, with 14 bases between.

This sequence joins TRBV6-1 and TRBJ2-1; the match to TRBD1 covers 12 bases. The CDR3 covers 19 residues. The germline V gene encodes CDR1 MNHNS and CDR2 SASEGT. J was trimmed by 0 bases and V by 2 bases; bases with no gene match: 8. The CDR3 spells CASSERGDRGPLSYNEQFF. The CDR3 DNA reads TGTGCCAGCAGTGAAAGGGGGGACAGGGGGCCCCTCTCCTACAATGAGCAGTTCTTC.

The chain combines TRBV3-1 (or the pseudogene TRBV3-2) with TRBJ1-1; unclear D gene. Germline-derived CDR1 and CDR2 are LGHDT and YNNKEL (reference sequence). Between the trimmed V and J ends, which lost 0 bases and 11 bases, there was a span of 22 bases. The CDR3 loop spans 16 amino acids. CDR3 nucleotides: TGTGCCAGCAGCCAAGATATAGGATTGAGGGTGGGAAACGCTTTCTTT. It codes for CASSQDIGLRVGNAFF.

The rearrangement joins TRBV29-1 to TRBJ2-7, with no clear D. Per germline, CDR1 SQVTM and CDR2 ANQGSEA. The V and J ends lost 1 base and 3 bases respectively, with 4 bases between them. CDR3 size: 11 residues. CDR3 amino acids: CSVEASYEQYF. The DNA of the CDR3 is TGCAGCGTTGAAGCGAGCTACGAGCAGTACTTC.

The rearrangement joins TRBV11-2 to TRBJ2-1, with 9 bases aligning to TRBD2. V was clipped by 5 bases and J by 4 bases; unmatched bases: 15. From germline, CDR1 is SGHAT and CDR2 FQNNGV. The CDR3 is 18 amino acids. This chain's CDR3 is CASSPGRGGGQGYNEQFF. DNA of the CDR3: TGTGCCAGCAGCCCCGGGCGGGGGGGCGGTCAAGGATACAATGAGCAGTTCTTC.

This clone was counted only a few times. V and J are TRBV30 and TRBJ2-3; 7 positions agree with TRBD2. The CDR3 loop spans 12 amino acids. J was trimmed by 4 bases and V by 8 bases; bases with no gene match: 6. CDR1 is GTSNPN, CDR2 SVGIG, per germline (reference sequence). The CDR3 DNA reads as TGTGCCCTCTCGAGCGGGGCAGATACGCAGTATTTT. Amino acid sequence: CALSSGADTQYF. Filled out from reference TRBV30 and TRBJ2-3, the complete variable domain reads SQTIHQWPATLVQPVGSPLSLECTVEGTSNPNLYWYRQAAGRGLQLLFYSVGIGQISSEVPQNLSASRPQDRQFILSSKKLLLSDSGFYLCALSSGADTQYFGPGTRLTVL.